Sequencing of this T cell receptor (beta chain) was carried out in a study of tumor-infiltrating lymphocytes in primary liver carcinoma. About the study: There were roughly 3.65 to 8 million productive TCRbeta reads per sample, a yield similar across tissue types. Study-level results: Tumor-adjacent and tumor-blood pairs showed less overlap than tumor region pairs. Tumor top-250-clone fraction significantly exceeded that of blood (p = 0.039).

Points on this clonotype: Antigen specificity is unknown. One junction end disagrees with the germline gene, perhaps due to a read error.

cDNA specific to TCR beta was made from about 0.45 ug of total RNA, with a constant-region primer employed for priming. ARM-PCR, slightly modified, supplied the TCR beta libraries through three nested multiplex PCR rounds. Use of TRBV1-TRBV30 forward primers with a C-beta reverse primer characterized the first two PCR rounds, which lasted about 9 cycles each. TCRdb re-called the multiplex PCR reads through MiXCR, storing one row per CDR3 protein. The sample contains around 78,000 distinct CDR3 sequences, over 55% of which appear only once. The CDR3 contains 15 residues. Germline CDR1 and CDR2: MNHNS and SASEGT. The source material, roughly 18-33 mg of unsorted bulk tissue, was used to co-extract RNA and DNA. Cases comprised patients with primary liver carcinoma who received surgical resection.

The chain links TRBV6-1 to TRBJ1-1, with no clear D. Sequencing used liver tumor tissue from sampling region 4. The subset was: tumor region T4, right-lateral pole. The origin of this receptor is a woman in her fifties or sixties with primary liver carcinoma and hepatitis B virus infection. The CDR3 nucleotides are TGTGCCAGCAATGAGGAGCCTTACGTGAACATTGAAGCTTTCTTT. Protein product: CASNEEPYVNIEAFF.